This T cell receptor beta chain appears in the sequencing data of a study of blood T cell repertoires in COVID-19. The CDR3 runs 15 residues. Trimming removed 4 bases from V and 0 bases from J, with 12 bases in between. Germline V gene lookup returns CDR1 MDHEN and CDR2 SYDVKM. The table came from immunoSEQ multiplex PCR; TCRdb's copy has only in-frame clones and leaves some out. The profile shows roughly 100,000 clones, roughly 84% of them singletons. In this sample, this clone turned up a few times. The receptor was derived from a human donor in a cohort sampled during active or convalescent COVID-19. Source material: peripheral blood. The gene calls are TRBV28 and TRBJ1-1; a weak D match, TRBD1 (5 bases). This CDR3 reads CASSSNRGLNTEAFF. The DNA of the CDR3 is TGTGCCAGCAGTTCCAACCGGGGGTTGAACACTGAAGCTTTCTTT.